This entry concerns a single T cell receptor beta chain. This clone's antigen is unknown. Qualities for individual bases were not recorded, and no much larger clone is one base off. TCRbeta CDR3 regions were amplified from genomic DNA using the immunoSEQ Assay, a bias-controlled multiplex PCR. Turning to the authors' computational methods: The number of nucleated cells in each sample was estimated from the amplification of reference gene primers within the assay. To quantify the absolute abundance of each unique TCRbeta CDR3 rearrangement, sequence reads were collapsed and filtered. Productive Simpson clonality was computed per sample as the square root of Simpson's diversity index over productive rearrangements. In TCRdb, the immuneACCESS table is reduced to in-frame sequences with V and J assigned. These tables do not hold every clone; where another copy was compared, an unresolved V gene accounts for under half, and the others remain unexplained. V and J calls and clone size are given by that table; D and trimming were obtained from the DNA. This sample gives about 49,000 clones in total; about four fifths of them show up just once. Approximately 20% of the sample is in the top ten clones.

This specimen comes from a study of blood T cell repertoires in COVID-19 (dated by TCRdb to the early 2020s). Context from the whole study: The collaborator samples originated in the United States, Italy and Spain and spanned the acute and convalescent phases of COVID-19. The material from the prospective study consisted of cDNA or gDNA derived from T cells, B-cell-depleted T cells, or PBMCs. Subjects who had been exposed to COVID-19, were actively infected with it, or had recovered from it provided the deeply sampled blood TCRbeta repertoires that made up the dataset. A freely available public database, intended as a resource for researchers studying the immune response to SARS-CoV-2, is where the repertoires were released. Samples came from the ongoing ImmuneRACE study (first 160 participants) plus 1,254 subjects from 6 global collaborators. A de-identified subject ID, COVID-19 status, age in years and sex were almost always included in the sample metadata. Where available, HLA class I and class II types were obtained from metadata supplied by the sample provider rather than from assay-based typing.

Findings and caveats that apply to the study as a whole: The quantity of clinical and demographic metadata differed by source and by participant and was supplied without curation.

V sheds 3 bases and J sheds 2 bases, leaving 5 bases between their ends. The germline V gene sets CDR1 to SQVTM and CDR2 to ANQGSEA. Including the terminal cysteine and phenylalanine, the CDR3 comprises 11 residues. The read is trimmed to its CDR3 DNA, 33 bases read in frame from base 1. One collaborating source in Seattle enrolled patients during active infection and followed them longitudinally through the course of disease. Whole blood was collected in K2EDTA tubes by collaborating institutions according to the institutions' own protocols. For TCRbeta analysis, collaborators shipped samples as frozen whole blood, isolated PBMCs, or DNA extracted from either of those sample types.

The source is a woman at least 80 years old with COVID-19, enrolled during active disease. The V and J segments used are TRBV29-1 and TRBJ2-7; no D gene can be assigned with confidence. The specimen was peripheral blood. The CDR3 protein is CSVEQAYEQYF. The DNA sequence follows: TGCAGCGTTGAGCAGGCCTACGAGCAGTACTTC.